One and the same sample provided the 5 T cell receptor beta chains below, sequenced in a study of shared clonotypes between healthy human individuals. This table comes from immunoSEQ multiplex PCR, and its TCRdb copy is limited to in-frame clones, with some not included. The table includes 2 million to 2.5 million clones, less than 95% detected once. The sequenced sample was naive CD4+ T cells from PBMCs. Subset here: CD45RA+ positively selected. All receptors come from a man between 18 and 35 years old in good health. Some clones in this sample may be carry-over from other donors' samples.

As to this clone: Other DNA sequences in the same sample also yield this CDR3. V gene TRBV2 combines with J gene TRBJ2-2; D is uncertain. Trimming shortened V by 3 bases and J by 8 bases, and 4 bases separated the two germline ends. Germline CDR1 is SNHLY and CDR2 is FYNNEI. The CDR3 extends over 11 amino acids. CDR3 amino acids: CASSEIGELFF. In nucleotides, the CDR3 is TGTGCCAGCAGTGAGATTGGGGAGCTGTTTTTT.

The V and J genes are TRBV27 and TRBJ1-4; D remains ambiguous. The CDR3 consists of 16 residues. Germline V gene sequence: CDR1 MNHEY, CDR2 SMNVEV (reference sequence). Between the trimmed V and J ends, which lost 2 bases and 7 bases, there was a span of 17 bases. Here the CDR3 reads CASSLKSGLPLEKLFF. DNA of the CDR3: TGTGCCAGCAGTTTAAAGTCCGGGCTCCCCCTTGAAAAACTGTTTTTT. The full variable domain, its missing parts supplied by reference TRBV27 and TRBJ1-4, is EAQVTQNPRYLITVTGKKLTVTCSQNMNHEYMSWYRQDPGLGLRQIYYSMNVEVTDKGDVPEGYKVSRKEKRNFPLILESPSPNQTSLYFCASSLKSGLPLEKLFFGSGTQLSVL.

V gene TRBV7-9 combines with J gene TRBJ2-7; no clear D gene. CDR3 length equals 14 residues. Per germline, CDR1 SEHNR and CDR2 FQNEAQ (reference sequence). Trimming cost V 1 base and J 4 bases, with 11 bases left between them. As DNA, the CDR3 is TGTGCCAGCAGCTTAGGCCCTAGGGAATACGAGCAGTACTTC. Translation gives CASSLGPREYEQYF.

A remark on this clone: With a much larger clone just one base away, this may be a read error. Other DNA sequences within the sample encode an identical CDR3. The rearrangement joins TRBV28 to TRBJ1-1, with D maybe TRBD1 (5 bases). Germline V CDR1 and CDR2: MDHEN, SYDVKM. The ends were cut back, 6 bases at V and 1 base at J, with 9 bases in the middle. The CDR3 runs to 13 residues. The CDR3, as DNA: TGTGCCAGCAGCGAGGGACGGAACACTGAAGCTTTCTTT. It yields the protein CASSEGRNTEAFF.

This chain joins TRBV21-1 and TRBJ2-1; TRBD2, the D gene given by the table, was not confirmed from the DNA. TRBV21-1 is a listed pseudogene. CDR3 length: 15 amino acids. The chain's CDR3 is CASSRGTSGYNEQFF. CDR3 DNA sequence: TGTGCCAGCAGCAGAGGGACTAGCGGCTACAATGAGCAGTTCTTC.